These T cell receptor beta chains were read from a single sample in a study of blood T cell repertoires in COVID-19. Some clones are missing from TCRdb's copy, which holds only in-frame ones; the method was immunoSEQ multiplex PCR. The sample has about 250,000 clones, approximately 88% seen once. Material: peripheral blood. The receptors originated from a woman aged 25 to 45 with COVID-19, enrolled during active disease. CDR3s leave out the opening cysteine and the closing phenylalanine or tryptophan. Fields, in order: clone size, J gene, V gene, D gene, CDR3 protein. A D gene is named only where the DNA matches it firmly. Where a row states a size, it is once, few, many or the class of an expanded clone; other rows omit it.

.	TRBJ1-2	TRBV11-2	TRBD1	ASSLEGTGGNYGYT
.	TRBJ1-2	TRBV6-5	.	ASSYSGGYGYT
.	TRBJ1-2	TRBV4-3	TRBD1	ASSQVTGGPSPYGYT
few	TRBJ1-6	TRBV3-1/TRBV3-2	.	ASSQDRQPANNNSPLH
.	TRBJ2-5	TRBV5-1	.	ASSLGGLGMQETQY
.	TRBJ2-3	TRBV19	TRBD2	ASSMELAGGVDTQY
.	TRBJ2-5	TRBV10-1	TRBD2	ASSESKRGVRETQY
once	TRBJ2-1	TRBV6-4	TRBD2	ASSDSLAGGHEQF
.	TRBJ2-3	TRBV2	.	ASSVAGGNTDTQY
.	TRBJ1-2	TRBV30	.	AWSVWAQGYT
.	TRBJ1-4	TRBV5-6	.	ASCSLNDDAAELF
.	TRBJ2-5	TRBV4-1	TRBD1	ASSVVTGAWETQY
.	TRBJ2-3	TRBV19	TRBD1	ASSISGQGTDTQY
.	TRBJ1-3	TRBV30	.	AWSVPGGGNTIY
.	TRBJ2-1	TRBV18	.	ASTPLEGDNEQF
once	TRBJ2-1	TRBV14	TRBD2	ASSQVAGGSYNEQF
.	TRBJ1-2	TRBV28	.	ASSENPLRRGWYGYT
.	TRBJ2-5	TRBV19	.	ASRDKGRETQY
.	TRBJ2-7	TRBV9	TRBD1	ASSADAGTGYSYEQY
.	TRBJ2-3	TRBV5-1	TRBD2	ASRPGTSGSDTQY
.	TRBJ2-5	TRBV4-3	.	ASSQVEGRETQY
.	TRBJ2-2	TRBV19	.	ASSIVRATGELF
.	TRBJ1-4	TRBV29-1	TRBD1	SCGTGDSEKLF
once	TRBJ2-5	TRBV2	TRBD1	ASRGRTGEFQETQY
.	TRBJ2-1	TRBV15	TRBD1	ATSSMSSGTGYHNEQF
.	TRBJ1-4	TRBV3-1/TRBV3-2	.	ASSQEEETVNEKLF
.	TRBJ1-1	TRBV10-1	.	ASSEWRNTEAF
.	TRBJ2-6	TRBV7-2	TRBD1	ASSRDRNSGANVLT
.	TRBJ2-7	TRBV3-1/TRBV3-2	TRBD1	ASSQPSLGQGGYEQY
.	TRBJ1-5	TRBV2	.	ASSEFVGAGNQPQH
once	TRBJ2-1	TRBV6-5	.	ASTPTQGLYNEQF
.	TRBJ2-7	TRBV3-1/TRBV3-2	.	ASSQTRGRHEQY
.	TRBJ2-1	TRBV6-4	.	ASSDSQGNEQF
.	TRBJ2-7	TRBV7-9	TRBD1	ASSLALSGQAENEQY